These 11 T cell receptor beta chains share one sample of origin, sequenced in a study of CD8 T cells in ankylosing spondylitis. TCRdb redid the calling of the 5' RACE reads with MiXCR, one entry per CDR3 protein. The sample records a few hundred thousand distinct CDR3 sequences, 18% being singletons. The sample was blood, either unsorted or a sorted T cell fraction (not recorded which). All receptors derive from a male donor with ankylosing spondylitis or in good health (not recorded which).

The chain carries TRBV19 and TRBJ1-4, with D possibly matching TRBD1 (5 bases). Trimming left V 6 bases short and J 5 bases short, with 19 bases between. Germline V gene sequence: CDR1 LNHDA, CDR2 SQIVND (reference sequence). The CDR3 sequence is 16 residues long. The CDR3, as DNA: TGTGCCAGTAGCAACCCAAACCGGGACGGAAATGAAAAACTGTTTTTT. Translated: CASSNPNRDGNEKLFF. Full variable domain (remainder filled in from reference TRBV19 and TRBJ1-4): DGGITQSPKYLFRKEGQNVTLSCEQNLNHDAMYWYRQDPGQGLRLIYYSQIVNDFQKGDIAEGYSVSREKKESFPLTVTSAQKNPTAFYLCASSNPNRDGNEKLFFGSGTQLSVL.

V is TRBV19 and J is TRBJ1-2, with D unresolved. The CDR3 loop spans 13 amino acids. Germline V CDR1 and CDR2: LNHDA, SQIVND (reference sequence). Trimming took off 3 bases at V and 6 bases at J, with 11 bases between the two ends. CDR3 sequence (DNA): TGTGCCAGTAGTATCGCGGGCTTCAATGGCTACACCTTC. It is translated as CASSIAGFNGYTF.

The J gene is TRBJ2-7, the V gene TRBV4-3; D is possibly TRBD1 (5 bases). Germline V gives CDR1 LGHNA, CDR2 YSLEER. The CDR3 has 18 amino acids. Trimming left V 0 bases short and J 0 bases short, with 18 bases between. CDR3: CASSQDSSGAQPSYEQYF. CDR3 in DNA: TGCGCCAGCAGCCAAGATAGTAGTGGGGCACAGCCCTCCTACGAGCAGTACTTC.

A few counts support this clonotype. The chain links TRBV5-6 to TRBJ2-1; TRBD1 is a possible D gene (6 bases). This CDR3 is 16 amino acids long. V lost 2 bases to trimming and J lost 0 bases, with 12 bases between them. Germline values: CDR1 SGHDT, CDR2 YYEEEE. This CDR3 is CASSLQGTVSYNEQFF. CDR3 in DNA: TGTGCCAGCAGCTTACAGGGAACCGTCTCCTACAATGAGCAGTTCTTC.

The CDR3 DNA sequence: TGCGCCAGCAGCCAAGATTCGCGATTGGGGGGTACAGGGGAGCTGTTTTTT. It is translated as CASSQDSRLGGTGELFF. The chain uses TRBV4-3 and TRBJ2-2, with D possibly TRBD2 on 6 matching bases. Trimming stripped 0 bases from V and 8 bases from J, with 19 bases between. CDR1 is LGHNA, CDR2 YSLEER, per germline. The CDR3 totals 17 residues.

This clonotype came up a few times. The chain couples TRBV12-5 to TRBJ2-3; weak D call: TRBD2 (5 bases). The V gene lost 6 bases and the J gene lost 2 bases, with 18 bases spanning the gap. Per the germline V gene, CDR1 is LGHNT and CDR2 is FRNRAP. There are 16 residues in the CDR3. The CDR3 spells CASGFLWRAITDTQYF. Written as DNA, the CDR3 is TGTGCTAGTGGCTTCCTTTGGCGGGCTATCACAGATACGCAGTATTTT.

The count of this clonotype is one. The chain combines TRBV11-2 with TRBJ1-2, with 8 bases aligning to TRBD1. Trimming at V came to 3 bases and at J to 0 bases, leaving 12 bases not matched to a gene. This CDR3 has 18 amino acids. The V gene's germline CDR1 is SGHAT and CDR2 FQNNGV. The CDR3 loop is CASSFSRTGTPANYGYTF. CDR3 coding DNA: TGTGCCAGCAGCTTTAGTAGGACAGGGACCCCAGCTAACTATGGCTACACCTTC.

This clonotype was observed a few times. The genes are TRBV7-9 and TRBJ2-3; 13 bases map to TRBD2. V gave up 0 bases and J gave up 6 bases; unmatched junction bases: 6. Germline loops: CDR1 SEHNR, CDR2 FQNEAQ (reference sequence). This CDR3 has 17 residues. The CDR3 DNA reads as TGTGCCAGCAGCTTAGCGTCCGGGACTAGCGGGATGGATACGCAGTATTTT. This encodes CASSLASGTSGMDTQYF.

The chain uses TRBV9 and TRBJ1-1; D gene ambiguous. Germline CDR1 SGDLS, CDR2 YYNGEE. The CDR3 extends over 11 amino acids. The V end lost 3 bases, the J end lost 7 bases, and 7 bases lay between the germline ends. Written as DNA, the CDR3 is TGTGCCAGCAGCGGTGGGAATGAAGCTTTCTTT. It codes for CASSGGNEAFF.

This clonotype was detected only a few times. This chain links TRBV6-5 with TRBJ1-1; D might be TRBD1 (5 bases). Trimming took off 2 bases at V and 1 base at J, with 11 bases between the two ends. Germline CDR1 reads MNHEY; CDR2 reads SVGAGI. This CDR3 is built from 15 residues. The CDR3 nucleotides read TGTGCCAGCAGTTACACCCAAGGACAGAACACTGAAGCTTTCTTT. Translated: CASSYTQGQNTEAFF.

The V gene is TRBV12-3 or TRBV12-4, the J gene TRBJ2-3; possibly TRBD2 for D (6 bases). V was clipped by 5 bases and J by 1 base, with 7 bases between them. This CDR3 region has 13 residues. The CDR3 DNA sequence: TGTGCCAGCAGTCCTAGCGGCACAGATACGCAGTATTTT. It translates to CASSPSGTDTQYF.